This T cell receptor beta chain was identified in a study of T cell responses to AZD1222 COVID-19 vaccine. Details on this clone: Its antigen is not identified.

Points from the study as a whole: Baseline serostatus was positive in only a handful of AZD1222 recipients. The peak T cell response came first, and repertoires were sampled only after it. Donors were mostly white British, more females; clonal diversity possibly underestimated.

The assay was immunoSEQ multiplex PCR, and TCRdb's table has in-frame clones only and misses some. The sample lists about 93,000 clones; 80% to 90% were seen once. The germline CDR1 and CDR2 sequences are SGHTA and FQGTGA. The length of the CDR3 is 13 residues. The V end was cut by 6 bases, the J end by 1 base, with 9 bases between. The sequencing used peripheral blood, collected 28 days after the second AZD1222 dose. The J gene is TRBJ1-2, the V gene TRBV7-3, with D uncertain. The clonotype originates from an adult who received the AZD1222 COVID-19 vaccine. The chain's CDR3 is CASRLDINYGYTF. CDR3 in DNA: TGTGCCAGCAGGCTAGACATTAACTATGGCTACACCTTC.